The clone carrying this TCR beta chain was counted only a few times. V was clipped by 5 bases and J by 4 bases; unmatched bases: 5. This CDR3 has 14 amino acids. CDR1 is SEHNR and CDR2 is FQNEAQ in the germline V gene (reference sequence). The sample is drawn from a study of cytomegalovirus exposure and HLA in healthy donors. TCRdb keeps only in-frame clones here, not all; method: immunoSEQ multiplex PCR. The sample consists of 200,000 to 250,000 clones, over 75% of them appearing once. This sequence joins TRBV7-9 and TRBJ1-2; 9 nucleotides line up with TRBD1. This sequence originates from a man between 18 and 35 years old in good health and CMV-seropositive. The sample consisted of PBMCs. The CDR3 region has the DNA TGTGCCAGCAGCCTGGGACAGGGCCCCTATGGCTACACCTTC. Amino acids: CASSLGQGPYGYTF.